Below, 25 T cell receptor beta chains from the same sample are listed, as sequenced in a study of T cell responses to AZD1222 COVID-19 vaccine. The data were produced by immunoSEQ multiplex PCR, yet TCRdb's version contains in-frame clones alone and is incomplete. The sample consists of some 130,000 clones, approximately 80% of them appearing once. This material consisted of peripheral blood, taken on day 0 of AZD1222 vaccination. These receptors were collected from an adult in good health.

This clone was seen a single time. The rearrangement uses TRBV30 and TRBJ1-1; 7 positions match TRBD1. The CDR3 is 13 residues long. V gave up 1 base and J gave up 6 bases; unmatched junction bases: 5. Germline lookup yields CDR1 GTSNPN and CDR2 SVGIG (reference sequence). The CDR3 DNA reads TGTGCCTGGAGTGAGCAGACAGGGCCTGAAGCTTTCTTT. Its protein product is CAWSEQTGPEAFF.

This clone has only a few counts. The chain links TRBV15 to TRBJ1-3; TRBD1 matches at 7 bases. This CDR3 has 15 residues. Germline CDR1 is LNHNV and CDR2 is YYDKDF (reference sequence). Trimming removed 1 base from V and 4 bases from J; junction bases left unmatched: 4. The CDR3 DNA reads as TGTGCCACCAGCAGAGCCTCGACAGGGGGAAACACCATATATTTT. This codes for CATSRASTGGNTIYF.

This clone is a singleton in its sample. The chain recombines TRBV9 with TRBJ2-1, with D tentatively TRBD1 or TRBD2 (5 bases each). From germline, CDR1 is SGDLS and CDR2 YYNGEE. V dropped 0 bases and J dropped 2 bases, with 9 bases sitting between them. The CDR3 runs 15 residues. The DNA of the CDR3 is TGTGCCAGCAGCGTAGAACAGGAGGCCTACAATGAGCAGTTCTTC. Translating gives CASSVEQEAYNEQFF.

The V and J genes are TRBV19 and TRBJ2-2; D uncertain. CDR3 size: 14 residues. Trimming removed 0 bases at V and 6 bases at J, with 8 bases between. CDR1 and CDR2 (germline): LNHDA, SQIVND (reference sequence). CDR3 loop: CASSIDGSAGELFF. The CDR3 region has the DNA TGTGCCAGTAGTATAGACGGGTCGGCCGGGGAGCTGTTTTTT.

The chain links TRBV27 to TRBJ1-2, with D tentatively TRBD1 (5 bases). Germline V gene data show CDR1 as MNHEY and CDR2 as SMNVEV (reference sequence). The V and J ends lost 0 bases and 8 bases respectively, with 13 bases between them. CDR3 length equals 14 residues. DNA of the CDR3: TGTGCCAGCAGTTTATCGACGGGGCTTGGAGGCTACACCTTC. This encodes CASSLSTGLGGYTF.

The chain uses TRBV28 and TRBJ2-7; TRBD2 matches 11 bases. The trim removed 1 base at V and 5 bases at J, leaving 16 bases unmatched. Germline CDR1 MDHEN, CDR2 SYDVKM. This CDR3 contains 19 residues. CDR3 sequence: CASSLSYGYSGGAPDEQYF. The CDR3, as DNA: TGTGCCAGCAGTTTATCCTACGGTTATAGCGGGGGGGCTCCGGACGAGCAGTACTTC.

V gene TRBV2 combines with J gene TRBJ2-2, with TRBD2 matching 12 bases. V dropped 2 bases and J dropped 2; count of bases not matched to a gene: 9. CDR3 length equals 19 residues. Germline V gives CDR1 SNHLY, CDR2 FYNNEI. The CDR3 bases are TGTGCCAGCAGTGAACCTAGCGGGGGGGCATTTCTTAACACCGGGGAGCTGTTTTTT. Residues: CASSEPSGGAFLNTGELFF.

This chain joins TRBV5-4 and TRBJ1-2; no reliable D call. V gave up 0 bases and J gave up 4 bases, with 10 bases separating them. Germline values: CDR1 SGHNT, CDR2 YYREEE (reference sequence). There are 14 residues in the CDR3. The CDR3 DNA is TGTGCCAGCAGCTTGGTAGGGAGTCTCTATGGCTACACCTTC. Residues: CASSLVGSLYGYTF.

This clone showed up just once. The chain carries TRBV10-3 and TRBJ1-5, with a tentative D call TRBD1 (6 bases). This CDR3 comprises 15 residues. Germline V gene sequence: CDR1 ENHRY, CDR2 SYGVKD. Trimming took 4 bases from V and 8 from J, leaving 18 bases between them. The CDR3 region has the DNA TGTGCCATCAGTGGCGGGGGGACAAACGAGGAGCCCCAGCATTTT. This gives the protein CAISGGGTNEEPQHF.

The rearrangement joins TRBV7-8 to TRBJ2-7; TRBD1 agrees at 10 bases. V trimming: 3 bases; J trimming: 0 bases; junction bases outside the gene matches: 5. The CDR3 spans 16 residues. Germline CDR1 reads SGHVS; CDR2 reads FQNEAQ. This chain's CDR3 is CASSFPGQGSSYEQYF. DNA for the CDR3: TGTGCCAGCAGCTTCCCGGGACAGGGGAGCTCCTACGAGCAGTACTTC.

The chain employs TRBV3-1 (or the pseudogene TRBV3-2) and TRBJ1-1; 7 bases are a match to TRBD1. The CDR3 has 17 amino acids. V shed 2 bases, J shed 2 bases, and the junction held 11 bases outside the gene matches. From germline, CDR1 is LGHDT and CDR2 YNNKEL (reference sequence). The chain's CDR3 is CASSQSPGTDINTEAFF. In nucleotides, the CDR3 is TGTGCCAGCAGCCAATCTCCCGGGACAGACATCAACACTGAAGCTTTCTTT.

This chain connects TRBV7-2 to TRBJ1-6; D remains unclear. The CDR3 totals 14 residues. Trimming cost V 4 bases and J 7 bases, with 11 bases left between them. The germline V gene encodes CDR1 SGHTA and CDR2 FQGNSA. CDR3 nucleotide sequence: TGTGCCAGCAGCTGGATGGGAGCAAATTCACCCCTCCACTTT. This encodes CASSWMGANSPLHF. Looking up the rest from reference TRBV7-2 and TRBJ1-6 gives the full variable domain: GAGVSQSPSNKVTEKGKDVELRCDPISGHTALYWYRQSLGQGLEFLIYFQGNSAPDKSGLPSDRFSAERTGGSVSTLTIQRTQQEDSAVYLCASSWMGANSPLHFGNGTRLTVT.

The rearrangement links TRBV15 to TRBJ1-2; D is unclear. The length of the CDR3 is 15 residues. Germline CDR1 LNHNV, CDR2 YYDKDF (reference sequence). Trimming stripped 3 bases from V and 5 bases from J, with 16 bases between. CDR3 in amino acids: CATSSRITELYGYTF. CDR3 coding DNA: TGTGCCACCAGCAGTAGGATTACAGAACTTTATGGCTACACCTTC. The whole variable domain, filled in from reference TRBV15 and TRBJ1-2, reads DAMVIQNPRYQVTQFGKPVTLSCSQTLNHNVMYWYQQKSSQAPKLLFHYYDKDFNNEADTPDNFQSRRPNTSFCFLDIRSPGLGDTAMYLCATSSRITELYGYTFGSGTRLTVV.

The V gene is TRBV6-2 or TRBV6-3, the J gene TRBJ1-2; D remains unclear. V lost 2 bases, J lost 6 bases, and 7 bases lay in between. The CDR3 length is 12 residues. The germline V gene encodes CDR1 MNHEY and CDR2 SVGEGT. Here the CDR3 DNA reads TGTGCCAGCAGTTACGGAAGAAATGGCTACACCTTC. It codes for CASSYGRNGYTF.

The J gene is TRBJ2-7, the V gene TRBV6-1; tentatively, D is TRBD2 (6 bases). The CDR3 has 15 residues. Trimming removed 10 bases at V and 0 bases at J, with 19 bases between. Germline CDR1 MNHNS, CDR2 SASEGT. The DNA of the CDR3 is TGTGCCATAAGGGGTGGCGGGGCAAGCTCCTACGAGCAGTACTTC. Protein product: CAIRGGGASSYEQYF.

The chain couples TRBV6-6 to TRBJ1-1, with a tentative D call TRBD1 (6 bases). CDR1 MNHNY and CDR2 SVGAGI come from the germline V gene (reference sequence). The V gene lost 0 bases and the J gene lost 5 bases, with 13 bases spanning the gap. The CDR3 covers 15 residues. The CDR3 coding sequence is TGTGCCAGCAGTTACTCAGGGGGGCGGGGAACTGAAGCTTTCTTT. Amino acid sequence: CASSYSGGRGTEAFF.

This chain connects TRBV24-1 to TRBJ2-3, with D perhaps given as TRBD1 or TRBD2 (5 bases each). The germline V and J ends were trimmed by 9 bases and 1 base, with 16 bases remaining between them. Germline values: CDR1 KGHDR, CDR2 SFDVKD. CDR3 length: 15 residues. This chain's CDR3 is CATAIRRGGTDTQYF. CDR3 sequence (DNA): TGTGCCACCGCCATAAGGCGAGGGGGCACAGATACGCAGTATTTT.

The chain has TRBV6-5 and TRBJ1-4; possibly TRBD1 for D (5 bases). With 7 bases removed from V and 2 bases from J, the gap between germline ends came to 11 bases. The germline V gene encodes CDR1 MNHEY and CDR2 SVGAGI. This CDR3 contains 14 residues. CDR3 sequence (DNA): TGTGCCAGCAATAAAGGGGCGACTAATGAAAAACTGTTTTTT. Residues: CASNKGATNEKLFF.

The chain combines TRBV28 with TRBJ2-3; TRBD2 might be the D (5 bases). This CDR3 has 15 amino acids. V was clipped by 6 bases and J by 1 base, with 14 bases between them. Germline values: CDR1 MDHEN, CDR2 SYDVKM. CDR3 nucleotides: TGTGCCAGCAGCAATCTGGGAGCGGGCACAGATACGCAGTATTTT. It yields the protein CASSNLGAGTDTQYF.

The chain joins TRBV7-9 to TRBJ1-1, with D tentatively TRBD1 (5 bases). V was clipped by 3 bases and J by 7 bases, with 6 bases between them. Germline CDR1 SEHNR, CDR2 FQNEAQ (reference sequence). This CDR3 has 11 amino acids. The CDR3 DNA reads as TGTGCCAGCAGCTTTGGGGGTGAAGCTTTCTTT. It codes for CASSFGGEAFF.

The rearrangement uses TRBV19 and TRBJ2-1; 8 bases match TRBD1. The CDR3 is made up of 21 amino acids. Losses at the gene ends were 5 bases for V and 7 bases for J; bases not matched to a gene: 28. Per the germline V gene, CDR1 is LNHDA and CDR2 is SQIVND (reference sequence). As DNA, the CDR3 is TGTGCCAGTAGTCAATTTTTGAGTCGGACAGGGCTAATCGGGGTCAGAAATGAGCAGTTCTTC. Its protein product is CASSQFLSRTGLIGVRNEQFF.

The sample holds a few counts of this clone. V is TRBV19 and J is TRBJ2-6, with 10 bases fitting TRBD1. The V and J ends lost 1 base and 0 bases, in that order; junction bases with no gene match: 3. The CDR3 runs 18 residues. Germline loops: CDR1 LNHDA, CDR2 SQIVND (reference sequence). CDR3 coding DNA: TGTGCCAGTAGTATAGGACAGGGGGCACGCTCTGGGGCCAACGTCCTGACTTTC. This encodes CASSIGQGARSGANVLTF.

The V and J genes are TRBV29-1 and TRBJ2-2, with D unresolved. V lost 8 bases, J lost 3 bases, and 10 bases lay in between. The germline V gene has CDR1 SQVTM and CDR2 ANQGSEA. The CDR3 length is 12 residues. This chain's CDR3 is CSILRDTGELFF. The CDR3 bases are TGCAGCATCCTACGGGACACCGGGGAGCTGTTTTTT.

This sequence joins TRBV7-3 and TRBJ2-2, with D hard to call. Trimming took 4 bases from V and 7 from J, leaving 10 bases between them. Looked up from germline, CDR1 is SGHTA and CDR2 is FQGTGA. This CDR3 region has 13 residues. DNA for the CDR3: TGTGCCAGCAGCTCCTGGGGTTACGGGGAGCTGTTTTTT. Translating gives CASSSWGYGELFF.

The CDR3 loop reads CASSPGVVNTEAFF. Here the CDR3 DNA reads TGTGCCAGCAGCCCCGGGGTAGTGAACACTGAAGCTTTCTTT. The chain carries TRBV7-9 and TRBJ1-1, with D uncertain. Trimming shortened V by 5 bases and J by 0 bases, and 10 bases separated the two germline ends. This CDR3 has 14 amino acids. The germline gives CDR1 SEHNR, CDR2 FQNEAQ (reference sequence).